This T cell receptor (beta chain) is drawn from a study of regulatory T cells in long-lasting Graves disease. Time point here: newly diagnosed GD, antithyroid drugs for less than 3 months. Researchers made the TCR library from RNA that was extracted from PBMCs. Researchers made TCR beta libraries by using iRepertoire HTBI primers and running Arm-PCR on CDR3 regions. TCRdb recomputed calls from the multiplex PCR reads with MiXCR, one row per CDR3 protein. The sample yields about 620,000 distinct CDR3 sequences, less than 20% seen once. The CDR3 extends over 13 amino acids. Per the germline V gene, CDR1 is SGDLS and CDR2 is YYNGEE. V lost 4 bases and J 6 bases, leaving 10 bases between the germline ends. This clonotype was detected a few times. The antigen remains unidentified. The study, taken as a whole, reports: Lower TCR diversity was seen in persistent Graves' patients than in newly diagnosed ones.

These data were likewise used in another study, on T cells in Graves' hyperthyroidism and ophthalmopathy.

Sequenced material: peripheral blood mononuclear cells (PBMCs), taken at new diagnosis, from a patient treated with antithyroid drugs. V and J are TRBV9 and TRBJ2-2, with D possibly being TRBD1 (5 bases). The receptor was isolated from a woman aged 25 to 39 with Graves disease. CDR3 DNA: TGTGCCAGCAGCCCAGAAGGGGCCGGGGAGCTGTTTTTT. Translation gives CASSPEGAGELFF. The variable domain in full, completed from reference TRBV9 and TRBJ2-2, reads DSGVTQTPKHLITATGQRVTLRCSPRSGDLSVYWYQQSLDQGLQFLIQYYNGEERAKGNILERFSAQQFPDLHSELNLSSLELGDSALYFCASSPEGAGELFFGEGSRLTVL.